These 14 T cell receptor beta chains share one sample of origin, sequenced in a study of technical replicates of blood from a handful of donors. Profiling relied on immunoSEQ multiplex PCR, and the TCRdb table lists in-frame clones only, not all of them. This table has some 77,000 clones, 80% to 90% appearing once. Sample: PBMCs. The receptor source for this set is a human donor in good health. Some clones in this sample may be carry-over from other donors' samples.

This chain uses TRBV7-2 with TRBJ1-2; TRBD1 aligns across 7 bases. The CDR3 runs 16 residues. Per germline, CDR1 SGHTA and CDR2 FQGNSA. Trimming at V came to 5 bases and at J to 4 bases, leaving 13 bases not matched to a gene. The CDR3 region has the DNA TGTGCCAGCAGCCCAGGGGGGTCGGGTTGGGGCTATGGCTACACCTTC. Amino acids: CASSPGGSGWGYGYTF.

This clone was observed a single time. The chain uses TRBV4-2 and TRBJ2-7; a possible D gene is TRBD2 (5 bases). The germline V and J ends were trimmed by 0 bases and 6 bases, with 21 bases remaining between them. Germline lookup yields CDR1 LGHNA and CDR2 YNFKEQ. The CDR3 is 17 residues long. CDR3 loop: CASSQDREGRGRAEQYF. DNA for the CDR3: TGTGCCAGCAGCCAAGATCGGGAAGGACGAGGTAGGGCCGAGCAGTACTTC.

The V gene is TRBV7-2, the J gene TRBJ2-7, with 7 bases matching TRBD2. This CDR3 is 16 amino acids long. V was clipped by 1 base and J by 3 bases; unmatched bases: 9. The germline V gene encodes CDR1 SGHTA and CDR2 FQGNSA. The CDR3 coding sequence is TGTGCCAGCAGCTTAGAGTCGCAGCGGGGCGACTACGAGCAGTACTTC. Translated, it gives CASSLESQRGDYEQYF. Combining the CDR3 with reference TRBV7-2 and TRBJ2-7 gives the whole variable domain GAGVSQSPSNKVTEKGKDVELRCDPISGHTALYWYRQSLGQGLEFLIYFQGNSAPDKSGLPSDRFSAERTGGSVSTLTIQRTQQEDSAVYLCASSLESQRGDYEQYFGPGTRLTVT.

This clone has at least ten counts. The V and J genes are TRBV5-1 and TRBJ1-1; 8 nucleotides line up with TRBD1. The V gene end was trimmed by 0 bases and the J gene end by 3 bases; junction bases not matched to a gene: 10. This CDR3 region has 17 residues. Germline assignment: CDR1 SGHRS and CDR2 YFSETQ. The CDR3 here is CASSLAKTGGGHTEAFF. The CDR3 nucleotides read TGCGCCAGCAGCTTGGCAAAAACAGGGGGGGGGCACACTGAAGCTTTCTTT.

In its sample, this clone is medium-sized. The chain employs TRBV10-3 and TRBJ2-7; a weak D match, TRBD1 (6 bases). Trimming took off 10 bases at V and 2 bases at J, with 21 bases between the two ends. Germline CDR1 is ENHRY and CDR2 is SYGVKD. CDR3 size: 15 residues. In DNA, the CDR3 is TGTGCCACCGGGGTCCCAGGGGTTAAAGCCTACGAGCAGTACTTC. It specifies CATGVPGVKAYEQYF.

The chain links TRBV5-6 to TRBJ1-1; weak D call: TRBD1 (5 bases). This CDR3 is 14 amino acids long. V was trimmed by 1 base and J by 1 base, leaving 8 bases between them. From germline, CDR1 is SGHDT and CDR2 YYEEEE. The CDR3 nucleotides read TGTGCCAGCAGCTTGTGGCAGGGGAACACTGAAGCTTTCTTT. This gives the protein CASSLWQGNTEAFF.

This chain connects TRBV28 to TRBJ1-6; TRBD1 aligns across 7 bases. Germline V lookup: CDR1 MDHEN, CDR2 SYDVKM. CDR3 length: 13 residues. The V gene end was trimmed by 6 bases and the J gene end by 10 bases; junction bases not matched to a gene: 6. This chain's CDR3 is CASSRQGGSPLHF. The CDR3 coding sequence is TGTGCCAGCAGCCGACAGGGAGGATCACCCCTCCACTTT.

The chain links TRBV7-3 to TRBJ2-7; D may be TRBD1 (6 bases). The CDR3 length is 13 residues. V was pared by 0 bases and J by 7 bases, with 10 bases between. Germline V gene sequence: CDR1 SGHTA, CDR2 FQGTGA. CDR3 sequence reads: CASSLTRGGEQYF. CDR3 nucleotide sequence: TGTGCCAGCAGCTTAACGAGAGGGGGTGAGCAGTACTTC. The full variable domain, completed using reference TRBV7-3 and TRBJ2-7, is GAGVSQTPSNKVTEKGKYVELRCDPISGHTALYWYRQSLGQGPEFLIYFQGTGAADDSGLPNDRFFAVRPEGSVSTLKIQRTERGDSAVYLCASSLTRGGEQYFGPGTRLTVT.

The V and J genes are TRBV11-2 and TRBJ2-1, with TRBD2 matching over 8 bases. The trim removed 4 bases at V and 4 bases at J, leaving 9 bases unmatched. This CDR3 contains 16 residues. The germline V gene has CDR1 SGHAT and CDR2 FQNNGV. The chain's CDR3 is CASSWGNSGAYNEQFF. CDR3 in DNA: TGTGCCAGCAGCTGGGGAAATAGCGGGGCGTACAATGAGCAGTTCTTC. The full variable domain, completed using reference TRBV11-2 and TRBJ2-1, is EAGVAQSPRYKIIEKRQSVAFWCNPISGHATLYWYQQILGQGPKLLIQFQNNGVVDDSQLPKDRFSAERLKGVDSTLKIQPAKLEDSAVYLCASSWGNSGAYNEQFFGPGTRLTVL.

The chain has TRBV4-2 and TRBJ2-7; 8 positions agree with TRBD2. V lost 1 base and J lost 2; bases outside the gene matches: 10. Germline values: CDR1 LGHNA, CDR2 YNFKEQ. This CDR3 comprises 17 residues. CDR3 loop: CASSQVIAGGTPYEQYF. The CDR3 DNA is TGTGCCAGCAGCCAAGTTATTGCGGGGGGAACTCCCTACGAGCAGTACTTC.

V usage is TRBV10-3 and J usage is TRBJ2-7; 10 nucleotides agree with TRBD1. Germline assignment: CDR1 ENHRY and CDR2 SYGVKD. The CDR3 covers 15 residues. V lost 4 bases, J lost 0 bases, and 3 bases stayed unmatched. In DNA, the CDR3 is TGTGCCATCAGTGCTGGGACAGGGGTCTCCTACGAGCAGTACTTC. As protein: CAISAGTGVSYEQYF.

The CDR3 spells CASIRGGGQAFF. The CDR3 DNA reads TGTGCCAGCATCCGGGGGGGCGGCCAAGCTTTCTTT. V and J are TRBV5-8 and TRBJ1-1, with D possibly TRBD1 on 6 matching bases. Trimming took off 6 bases at V and 9 bases at J, with 15 bases between the two ends. The CDR3 is 12 residues long. Germline CDR1 is SGHTS and CDR2 is YDEGEE.

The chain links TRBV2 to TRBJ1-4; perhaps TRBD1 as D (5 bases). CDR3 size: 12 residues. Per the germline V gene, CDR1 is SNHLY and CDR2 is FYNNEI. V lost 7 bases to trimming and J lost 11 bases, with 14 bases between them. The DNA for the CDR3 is TGTGCCAGCACGTCGGGGGGGGTGAAACTGTTTTTT. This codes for CASTSGGVKLFF.

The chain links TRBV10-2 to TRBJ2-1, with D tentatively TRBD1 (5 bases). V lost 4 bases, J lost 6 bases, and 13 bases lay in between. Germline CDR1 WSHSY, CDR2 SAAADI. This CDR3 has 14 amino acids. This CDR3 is CASSVIREGNEQFF. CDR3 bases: TGCGCCAGCAGTGTCATCAGGGAAGGCAATGAGCAGTTCTTC.